These 21 T cell receptor beta chains share one sample of origin, sequenced in a study of breast tumors, draining lymph nodes, adjacent tissues. From the multiplex PCR reads, TCRdb called clonotypes with MiXCR, one entry per CDR3 protein. The table has more than 50,000 distinct CDR3 sequences, 40% to 45% seen once. Sequencing was done on a sample of breast tumor tissue. The receptors shown here come from a female donor with breast cancer. Some clones in this sample may be carry-over from other donors' samples.

This clonotype was seen ten or more times. This chain links TRBV6-1 with TRBJ1-3; D gene uncertain. This CDR3 has 16 residues. With 3 bases removed from V and 1 base from J, the gap between germline ends came to 13 bases. Germline CDR1 and CDR2: MNHNS and SASEGT. In nucleotides, the CDR3 is TGTGCCAGCAGTGACCTAAGGATAGCTTCTGGAAACACCATATATTTT. Amino acids: CASSDLRIASGNTIYF.

Many counts were recorded for this clonotype. The chain has TRBV20-1 and TRBJ2-7, with D unresolved. With 2 bases removed from V and 3 bases from J, the gap between germline ends came to 17 bases. Germline V gene lookup returns CDR1 DFQATT and CDR2 SNEGSKA (reference sequence). CDR3 length: 15 amino acids. CDR3 in amino acids: CSARPGASGLYEQYF. CDR3 DNA: TGCAGTGCTAGACCCGGCGCCTCCGGGCTCTACGAGCAGTACTTC.

In its sample, this clonotype was seen many times. The chain employs TRBV5-8 and TRBJ2-1; D could derive from TRBD1 or TRBD2 (5 bases each). In germline, CDR1 is SGHTS, CDR2 YDEGEE. With 2 bases removed from V and 0 bases from J, the gap between germline ends came to 12 bases. The CDR3 runs to 16 residues. CDR3 DNA sequence: TGTGCCAGCAGCTTTGAGGGACCCAGCTCCTACAATGAGCAGTTCTTC. It specifies CASSFEGPSSYNEQFF.

There are many counts of this clonotype. J is TRBJ2-1 and V is TRBV12-3 or TRBV12-4; the D gene is possibly TRBD2 (6 bases). The V gene lost 0 bases and the J gene lost 10 bases, with 16 bases spanning the gap. This CDR3 is 15 amino acids long. CDR3 bases: TGTGCCAGCAGTTTAGCTAGGAGGGGCTTTAGGGAGCAGTTCTTC. Encoded protein: CASSLARRGFREQFF.

This clonotype has ten or more counts. The DNA of the CDR3 is TGTGCCAGCAGCTCCCACCAAGCGGGGGGATTCTACAATGAGCAGTTCTTC. As protein: CASSSHQAGGFYNEQFF. This rearrangement joins TRBV11-3 to TRBJ2-1; the match to TRBD2 covers 9 bases. V lost 4 bases to trimming and J lost 3 bases; unmatched junction nucleotides: 10. Per germline, CDR1 SGHNT and CDR2 YENEEA. The CDR3 extends over 17 amino acids.

This chain links TRBV10-1 with TRBJ2-1, with 10 positions matching TRBD2. This CDR3 is built from 17 residues. Germline assignment: CDR1 WNHNN and CDR2 SYGVQD (reference sequence). After removal of 0 bases from V and 8 bases from J, the junction contained 10 bases not matched to a gene. CDR3 residues: CASSESKAGGPVYEQFF. The CDR3 DNA follows: TGCGCCAGCAGTGAGTCTAAAGCGGGAGGGCCTGTTTATGAGCAGTTCTTC.

This clonotype was seen more than once but under ten times. Just one base apart from a much larger clone, this may be a read error. The chain recombines TRBV5-6 with TRBJ2-3; D is unclear. Between the trimmed V and J ends, which lost 0 bases and 4 bases, there was a span of 12 bases. This CDR3 has 15 residues. CDR1 and CDR2 (germline): SGHDT, YYEEEE. The DNA of the CDR3 is TGTGCCAGCAGCTTGGAAGTGACCTGGGCAGATACGCAGTATTTT. Protein: CASSLEVTWADTQYF.

Ten or more counts support this clonotype. The CDR3 nucleotides are TGTGCCAGCAGGCCACTTAGCGGGTACCAAGAGACCCAGTACTTC. This sequence encodes CASRPLSGYQETQYF. V usage is TRBV12-3 or TRBV12-4 and J usage is TRBJ2-5; 7 bases agree with TRBD2. The V and J ends lost 6 bases and 0 bases, in that order; junction bases with no gene match: 7. This CDR3 has 15 residues.

This clonotype was observed many times. The chain joins TRBV7-6 to TRBJ2-3, with D unresolved. V gave up 2 bases and J gave up 6 bases, with 6 bases separating them. The CDR3 runs to 12 residues. Per germline, CDR1 SGHVS and CDR2 FNYEAQ. The CDR3 region is CASSLSFDTQYF. The CDR3 DNA reads as TGTGCCAGCAGCTTAAGTTTCGATACGCAGTATTTT. The entire variable domain, with the rest obtained from reference TRBV7-6 and TRBJ2-3, is as follows: GAGVSQSPRYKVTKRGQDVALRCDPISGHVSLYWYRQALGQGPEFLTYFNYEAQQDKSGLPNDRFSAERPEGSISTLTIQRTEQRDSAMYRCASSLSFDTQYFGPGTRLTVL.

By frequency in the sample, this clonotype is medium-sized. The chain carries TRBV12-3 or TRBV12-4 and TRBJ2-3; no clear D gene. V lost 7 bases and J 2 bases, leaving 7 bases between the germline ends. The CDR3 totals 12 residues. The CDR3 region is CASTTNTDTQYF. CDR3 DNA: TGTGCCAGCACCACCAACACAGATACGCAGTATTTT.

This clonotype has a single count. A read error may explain this, as a much larger clone is one base away. V gene TRBV12-3 or TRBV12-4 combines with J gene TRBJ2-5; 8 bases are a match to TRBD2. V gave up 3 bases and J gave up 6 bases; unmatched junction bases: 6. The CDR3 extends over 14 amino acids. The CDR3 DNA is TGTGCCAGCAGTTTCACGGGGGGGCCGCAGACCCAGTACTTC. Translated, it gives CASSFTGGPQTQYF.

CDR3: CAISENESGYVQYF. CDR3 nucleotides: TGTGCCATCAGTGAGAACGAGAGTGGCTACGTCCAGTACTTC. V usage is TRBV10-3 and J usage is TRBJ2-7; unclear D gene. Germline assignment: CDR1 ENHRY and CDR2 SYGVKD. V was clipped by 2 bases and J by 10 bases, with 18 bases between them. The CDR3 consists of 14 residues.

This clonotype was detected a few times. The chain has TRBV7-6 and TRBJ2-5, with TRBD2 matching 8 bases. The CDR3 consists of 14 residues. Trimming at V came to 5 bases and at J to 5 bases, leaving 7 bases not matched to a gene. Germline CDR1 reads SGHVS; CDR2 reads FNYEAQ. The CDR3 bases are TGTGCCAGCAGCCCCGGGGGGGCCGGCGAGACCCAGTACTTC. Translated: CASSPGGAGETQYF.

This clonotype was seen a few times. This chain joins TRBV19 and TRBJ2-7; tentatively, D is TRBD1 or TRBD2 (5 bases each). The V gene lost 9 bases and the J gene lost 2 bases, with 17 bases spanning the gap. The CDR3 has 14 amino acids. Germline assignment: CDR1 LNHDA and CDR2 SQIVND (reference sequence). CDR3: CASKSGTLAYEQYF. The CDR3 nucleotides read TGTGCCAGCAAATCCGGGACGCTAGCCTACGAGCAGTACTTC.

V gene TRBV7-9 combines with J gene TRBJ2-3; 14 bases agree with TRBD2. Germline CDR1 reads SEHNR; CDR2 reads FQNEAQ (reference sequence). The CDR3 is 17 residues long. Trimming at V came to 4 bases and at J to 10 bases, leaving 13 bases not matched to a gene. CDR3 sequence reads: CASSSGLAGAYTGPQYF. The CDR3 coding sequence is TGTGCCAGCAGCTCGGGACTAGCGGGGGCCTACACAGGTCCGCAGTATTTT. Looking up the rest from reference TRBV7-9 and TRBJ2-3 gives the full variable domain: DTGVSQNPRHKITKRGQNVTFRCDPISEHNRLYWYRQTLGQGPEFLTYFQNEAQLEKSRLLSDRFSAERPKGSFSTLEIQRTEQGDSAMYLCASSSGLAGAYTGPQYFGPGTRLTVL.

Concerning this clonotype: A much larger clonotype is one base distant, so this may be a read error. CDR3 amino acids: CASSGDSTSGGSTDTQYF. The CDR3 nucleotides read TGTGCCAGCAGTGGGGATTCGACTAGCGGGGGAAGCACAGATACGCAGTATTTT. The V call is TRBV6-1, the J call TRBJ2-3; 12 bases line up with TRBD2. CDR3 size: 18 residues. Per germline, CDR1 MNHNS and CDR2 SASEGT. Losses at the gene ends were 4 bases for V and 0 bases for J; bases not matched to a gene: 8.

In the case of this clonotype: Mismatch with germline at one junction end may stem from a read error. The chain couples TRBV19 to TRBJ1-5, with a weak D call TRBD1 (5 bases). This CDR3 contains 17 residues. Germline V gives CDR1 LNHDA, CDR2 SQIVND (reference sequence). CDR3 DNA: TGTGCCAGTAGTATAGGAGTGGAAGGGGCAAGCAATCAGCCCCAGCATTTC. It encodes CASSIGVEGASNQPQHF. The whole variable domain, remainder taken from reference TRBV19 and TRBJ1-5, is DGGITQSPKYLFRKEGQNVTLSCEQNLNHDAMYWYRQDPGQGLRLIYYSQIVNDFQKGDIAEGYSVSREKKESFPLTVTSAQKNPTAFYLCASSIGVEGASNQPQHFGDGTRLSIL.

This clonotype was counted at least ten times. This chain uses TRBV12-3 or TRBV12-4 with TRBJ2-3; D not resolved. The CDR3 length is 17 residues. With 5 bases removed from V and 0 bases from J, the gap between germline ends came to 18 bases. In DNA form, the CDR3 reads TGTGCCAGCAGTCCCTTGAGACACTTTACAAGCACAGATACGCAGTATTTT. It is translated as CASSPLRHFTSTDTQYF.

This clonotype occurred many times. The chain is built from TRBV11-1 and TRBJ2-1, with D possibly being TRBD2 (5 bases). Germline CDR1 SGHAT, CDR2 FQDESV (reference sequence). V shed 3 bases and J shed 15 bases, with 18 bases lying between them. The CDR3 is made up of 13 amino acids. The CDR3: CASSFGSGRNSFF. The CDR3 coding sequence is TGTGCCAGCAGCTTCGGGTCGGGAAGGAACTCGTTCTTC.

A single count supports this clonotype. V is TRBV10-3 and J is TRBJ1-4; 7 bases align to TRBD1. CDR1 is ENHRY, CDR2 SYGVKD, per germline. The CDR3 loop spans 12 amino acids. Losses at the gene ends were 10 bases for V and 6 bases for J; bases not matched to a gene: 5. CDR3 residues: CANRGIDEKLFF. The CDR3 DNA reads TGTGCCAACAGGGGAATTGATGAAAAACTGTTTTTT.

The rearrangement joins TRBV10-3 to TRBJ2-3; 11 bases align to TRBD2. Germline lookup yields CDR1 ENHRY and CDR2 SYGVKD. The length of the CDR3 is 15 residues. J gave up 9 bases and V 4 bases, and 9 bases lay outside the gene matches. The CDR3 here is CAISALTLAGATQYF. In DNA, the CDR3 is TGTGCCATCAGTGCGCTTACACTAGCGGGAGCCACGCAGTATTTT.